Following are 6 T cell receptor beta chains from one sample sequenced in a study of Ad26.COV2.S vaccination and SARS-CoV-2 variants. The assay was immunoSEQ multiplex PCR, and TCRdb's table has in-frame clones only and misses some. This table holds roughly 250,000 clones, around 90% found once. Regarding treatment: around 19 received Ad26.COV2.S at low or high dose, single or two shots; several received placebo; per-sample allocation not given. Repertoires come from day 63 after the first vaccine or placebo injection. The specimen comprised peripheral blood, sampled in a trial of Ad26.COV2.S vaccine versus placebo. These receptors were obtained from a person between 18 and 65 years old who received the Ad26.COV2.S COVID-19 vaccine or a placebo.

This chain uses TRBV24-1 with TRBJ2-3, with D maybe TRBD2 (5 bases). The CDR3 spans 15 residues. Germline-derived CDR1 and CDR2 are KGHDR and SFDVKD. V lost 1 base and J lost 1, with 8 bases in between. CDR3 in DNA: TGTGCCACCAGTGATTTCGGCGGGCGCACAGATACGCAGTATTTT. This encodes CATSDFGGRTDTQYF.

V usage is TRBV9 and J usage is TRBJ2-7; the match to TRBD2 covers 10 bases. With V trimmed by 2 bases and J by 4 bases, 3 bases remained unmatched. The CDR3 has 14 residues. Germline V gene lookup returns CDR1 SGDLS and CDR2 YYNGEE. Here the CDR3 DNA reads TGTGCCAGCAGCGTTGGACTAGCGGAGTACGAGCAGTACTTC. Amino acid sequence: CASSVGLAEYEQYF. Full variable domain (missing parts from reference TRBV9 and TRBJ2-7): DSGVTQTPKHLITATGQRVTLRCSPRSGDLSVYWYQQSLDQGLQFLIQYYNGEERAKGNILERFSAQQFPDLHSELNLSSLELGDSALYFCASSVGLAEYEQYFGPGTRLTVT.

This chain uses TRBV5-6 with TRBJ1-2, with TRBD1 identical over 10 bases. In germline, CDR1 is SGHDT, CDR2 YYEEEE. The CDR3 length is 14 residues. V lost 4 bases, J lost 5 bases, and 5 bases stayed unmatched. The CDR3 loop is CASSAGTGAYGYTF. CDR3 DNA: TGTGCCAGCAGCGCGGGGACAGGGGCTTATGGCTACACCTTC.

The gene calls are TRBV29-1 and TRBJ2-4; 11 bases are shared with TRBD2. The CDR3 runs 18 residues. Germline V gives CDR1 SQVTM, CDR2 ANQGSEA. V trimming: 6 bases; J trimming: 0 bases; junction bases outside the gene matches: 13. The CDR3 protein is CSVERAGTSGLAKNIQYF. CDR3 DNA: TGCAGCGTCGAAAGAGCCGGGACTAGCGGTTTAGCCAAAAACATTCAGTACTTC.

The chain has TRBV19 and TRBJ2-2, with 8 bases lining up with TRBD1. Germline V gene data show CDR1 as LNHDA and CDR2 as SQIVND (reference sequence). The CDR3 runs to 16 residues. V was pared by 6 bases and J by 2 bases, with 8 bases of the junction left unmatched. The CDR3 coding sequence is TGTGCCAGTAGGTTCTCCGGGACAGGAAACACCGGGGAGCTGTTTTTT. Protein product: CASRFSGTGNTGELFF.

The CDR3: CASRGRGLSSSYNEQFF. The CDR3 DNA reads as TGTGCCAGCAGGGGGAGGGGGCTTTCCTCTTCCTACAATGAGCAGTTCTTC. The chain employs TRBV27 and TRBJ2-1; either TRBD1 or TRBD2 may supply D (7 bases each). Trimming removed 6 bases at V and 1 base at J, with 19 bases between. The germline CDR1 and CDR2 sequences are MNHEY and SMNVEV (reference sequence). This CDR3 has 17 amino acids.